This T cell receptor (beta chain) was sequenced for a study of shared clonotypes between healthy human individuals. Donors had no recently reported acute infections or vaccinations and were HIV-negative. Genomic DNA from each subset was divided evenly over several immunoSEQ plates. Only in-frame clones appear in the TCRdb table, and some are missing; sequencing was by immunoSEQ multiplex PCR. The sample yields a few million clones, 90% to 95% seen once. CDR1 MNHEY and CDR2 SMNVEV come from the germline V gene (reference sequence). Trimming removed 7 bases from V and 4 bases from J, with 13 bases in between. This CDR3 has 13 residues.

Material for sequencing was naive CD4+ T cells from PBMCs. Documented subset: CD45RA+ positively selected. The clonotype originates from a young man in good health. Some clones in this sample may be carry-over from other donors' samples. The chain carries TRBV27 and TRBJ1-2; weak D call: TRBD1 (6 bases). The CDR3 sequence is CASTFGRGYGYTF. CDR3 nucleotide sequence: TGTGCCAGCACCTTTGGCAGGGGCTATGGCTACACCTTC.